This entry is about one TCR beta chain. Germline CDR1 MNHNY, CDR2 SVGAGI (reference sequence). V lost 2 bases to trimming and J lost 12 bases; unmatched junction nucleotides: 16. The CDR3 runs to 15 residues. Source study methods: Using reference gene primer amplification, nucleated cell counts were estimated. The protocol was immunoSEQ multiplex PCR, while the TCRdb copy is restricted to in-frame clones and leaves out a portion. The V and J calls and clone size were taken over from that table, and D and trimming were inferred from the DNA. The sample yields 95,000 to 150,000 clones, approximately 90% seen once. The sample comes from a study of blood T cell repertoires in COVID-19. At the level of the study: The origin of the acute and convalescent COVID-19 samples was the United States, Italy and Spain.

Specimen: peripheral blood. The chain links TRBV6-6 to TRBJ2-7; TRBD2 aligns across 7 bases. The clonotype comes from a man over 45 with COVID-19, enrolled during active disease. The CDR3 loop is CASSYGLESASRLYV. The CDR3 DNA is TGTGCCAGCAGTTACGGACTAGAATCGGCCTCAAGACTGTACGTC.